Sequencing of this T cell receptor (beta chain) was carried out in a study of beta chain bispecific antibodies for T cell cancers. Overall study context: Sequenced cells survived coculture with leukemia lines plus bispecific antibodies. Jurkat cells expressed TRBV12-3; HPB-ALL cells expressed TRBV5-5. Study outcomes and limitations: In these mixed samples, most targeted TRBV reads derived from the leukemia cell line.

This clonotype was observed at least ten times. What it binds is not known. Germline lookup yields CDR1 SGDLS and CDR2 YYNGEE. Trimming took off 4 bases at V and 5 bases at J, with 15 bases between the two ends. The CDR3 has 14 amino acids. Either OKT3 anti-CD3 antibody or CD3/CD28 beads expanded T cells from blood mononuclear cells over about three days. Unique molecular identifier barcodes measured each clonotype's abundance. One entry per CDR3 protein, called by TCRdb with MiXCR from the 5' RACE reads. The sample records 21,000 or so distinct CDR3 sequences, about 2.6% being singletons. Material for sequencing was healthy donor T cells cultured with leukemia cells. This chain uses TRBV9 with TRBJ1-2, with D maybe TRBD1 (5 bases). The sequence was obtained from a human donor in good health. Some clones in this sample may be carry-over from other donors' samples. The CDR3 spells CASSPRQGGYGYTF. The DNA of the CDR3 is TGTGCCAGCAGCCCCAGGCAGGGAGGTTATGGCTACACCTTC. The variable domain in full, completed from reference TRBV9 and TRBJ1-2, reads DSGVTQTPKHLITATGQRVTLRCSPRSGDLSVYWYQQSLDQGLQFLIQYYNGEERAKGNILERFSAQQFPDLHSELNLSSLELGDSALYFCASSPRQGGYGYTFGSGTRLTVV.